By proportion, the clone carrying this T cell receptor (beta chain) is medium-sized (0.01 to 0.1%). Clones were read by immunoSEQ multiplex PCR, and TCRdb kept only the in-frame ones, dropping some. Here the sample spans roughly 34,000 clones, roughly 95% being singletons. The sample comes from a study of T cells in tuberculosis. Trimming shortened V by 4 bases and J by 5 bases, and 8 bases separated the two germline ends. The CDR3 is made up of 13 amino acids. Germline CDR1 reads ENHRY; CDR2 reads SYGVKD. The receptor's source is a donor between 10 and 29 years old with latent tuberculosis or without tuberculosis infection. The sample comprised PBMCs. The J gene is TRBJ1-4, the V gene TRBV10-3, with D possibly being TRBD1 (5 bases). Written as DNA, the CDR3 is TGTGCCATCAGTGGCGGGGGAAATGAAAAACTGTTTTTT. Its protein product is CAISGGGNEKLFF.